Sequencing of this T cell receptor (beta chain) was carried out in a study of T cells after yellow fever vaccination. This clonotype was picked up many times. The CDR3 totals 14 residues. The ends were cut back, 6 bases at V and 3 bases at J, with 14 bases in the middle. 5'RACE template switching produced TCR cDNA carrying a universal primer site and UMIs. From the 5' RACE reads, TCRdb called clonotypes with MiXCR, one entry per CDR3 protein. This table holds some 69,000 distinct CDR3 sequences, 5% to 6.5% found once. The gene calls are TRBV12-3 or TRBV12-4 and TRBJ2-5; D is perhaps TRBD1 (5 bases). The clonotype originates from a young man who received the YFV17D yellow fever vaccine. Sequenced here: CD4+ T cells sorted from PBMCs, sampled roughly 15 days after the first yellow fever vaccination. The CDR3 nucleotides are TGTGCCAGCAGCATCGGACAAGACGAAGAGACCCAGTACTTC. This encodes CASSIGQDEETQYF.